One sample yielded the 9 T cell receptor beta chains listed below, sequenced in a study of technical replicates of blood from a handful of donors. Sequencing was performed with immunoSEQ multiplex PCR; in TCRdb, only in-frame clones are kept and a portion is missing. The sample yields some 63,000 clones, roughly 89% seen once. Sequenced material: PBMCs. These receptors were obtained from a human donor in good health. Some clones in this sample may be carry-over from other donors' samples.

This rearrangement joins TRBV4-2 to TRBJ2-1; 11 bases are shared with TRBD2. Trimming cost V 5 bases and J 4 bases; bases outside gene matches: 10. Germline V lookup: CDR1 LGHNA, CDR2 YNFKEQ. The CDR3 is made up of 17 amino acids. The CDR3: CASSRERGTSGYNEQFF. CDR3 sequence (DNA): TGTGCCAGCAGCAGAGAGAGGGGGACTAGCGGATACAATGAGCAGTTCTTC.

The V and J genes are TRBV6-6 and TRBJ2-7; 7 nucleotides align to TRBD1. V shed 5 bases, J shed 4 bases, and the junction held 5 bases outside the gene matches. This CDR3 is 13 amino acids long. Per the germline V gene, CDR1 is MNHNY and CDR2 is SVGAGI (reference sequence). CDR3 DNA sequence: TGTGCCAGCAGTCGTCCCAGGGGGTACGAGCAGTACTTC. This translates into CASSRPRGYEQYF.

The chain links TRBV14 to TRBJ1-1; unclear D gene. V lost 5 bases to trimming and J lost 0 bases, with 7 bases between them. Germline values: CDR1 SGHDN, CDR2 FVKESK. The length of the CDR3 is 13 residues. For the CDR3, the DNA is TGTGCCAGCAGCTTTACAGTGAACACTGAAGCTTTCTTT. Encoded protein: CASSFTVNTEAFF.

The V gene is TRBV5-1, the J gene TRBJ2-2, with 7 bases lining up with TRBD2. This CDR3 comprises 17 residues. Germline V gene lookup returns CDR1 SGHRS and CDR2 YFSETQ. V lost 0 bases, J lost 4 bases, and 9 bases stayed unmatched. The CDR3 nucleotides are TGCGCCAGCAGCTTGGTTCTTGGGACTACGGGCACCGGGGAGCTGTTTTTT. Translation gives CASSLVLGTTGTGELFF.

The gene calls are TRBV9 and TRBJ2-1; TRBD1 is a possible D gene (6 bases). The CDR3 is 16 amino acids. Trimming stripped 6 bases from V and 0 bases from J, with 16 bases between. The germline V gene has CDR1 SGDLS and CDR2 YYNGEE. The CDR3 region is CASKNPGHSSYNEQFF. In nucleotides, the CDR3 is TGTGCCAGCAAGAATCCGGGACACAGCTCCTACAATGAGCAGTTCTTC.

In this sample, this clone turned up a few times. V gene TRBV29-1 combines with J gene TRBJ1-1; D remains ambiguous. This CDR3 comprises 11 residues. In germline, CDR1 is SQVTM, CDR2 ANQGSEA. The V gene lost 5 bases and the J gene lost 2 bases, with 6 bases spanning the gap. The chain's CDR3 is CSVLVNTEAFF. CDR3 nucleotide sequence: TGCAGCGTTCTCGTTAACACTGAAGCTTTCTTT.

The chain employs TRBV4-2 and TRBJ2-6; D gene ambiguous. Germline-derived CDR1 and CDR2 are LGHNA and YNFKEQ. Trimming left V 0 bases short and J 2 bases short, with 8 bases between. CDR3 length: 16 amino acids. CDR3 sequence: CASSQDLTPGANVLTF. As DNA, the CDR3 is TGTGCCAGCAGCCAAGATTTGACACCTGGGGCCAACGTCCTGACTTTC.

This clone has just one count. This chain joins TRBV6-5 and TRBJ2-1, with 8 bases that match TRBD1. The CDR3 totals 14 residues. Germline-derived CDR1 and CDR2 are MNHEY and SVGAGI. J gave up 8 bases and V 2 bases, and 5 bases lay outside the gene matches. The CDR3 DNA reads as TGTGCCAGCAGTTACGTTCAGGGGGCCTATGAGCAGTTCTTC. Translation: CASSYVQGAYEQFF.

CDR3 loop: CASSPRTSPAETQYF. The CDR3 DNA is TGTGCCAGCAGCCCCCGGACTAGCCCCGCAGAGACCCAGTACTTC. The rearrangement links TRBV9 to TRBJ2-5; 8 bases match TRBD2. CDR1 SGDLS and CDR2 YYNGEE come from the germline V gene. The J segment lost 4 bases and the V segment lost 4 bases, leaving 9 bases of the junction unmatched. The CDR3 length is 15 residues.